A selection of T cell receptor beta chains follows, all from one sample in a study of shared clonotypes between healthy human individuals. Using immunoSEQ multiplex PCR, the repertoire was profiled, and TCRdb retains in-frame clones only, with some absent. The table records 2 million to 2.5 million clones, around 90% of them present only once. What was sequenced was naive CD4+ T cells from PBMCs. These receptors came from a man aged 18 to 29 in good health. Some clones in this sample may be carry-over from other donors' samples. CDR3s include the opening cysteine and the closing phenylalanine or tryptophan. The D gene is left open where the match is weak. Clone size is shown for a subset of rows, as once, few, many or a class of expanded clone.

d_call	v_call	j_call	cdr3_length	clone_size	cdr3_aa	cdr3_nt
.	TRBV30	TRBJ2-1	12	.	CAWRGFYNEQFF	TGTGCCTGGCGGGGATTCTACAATGAGCAGTTCTTC
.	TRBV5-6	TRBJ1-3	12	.	CASSQGRNTIYF	TGTGCCAGCAGTCAAGGCAGAAACACCATATATTTT
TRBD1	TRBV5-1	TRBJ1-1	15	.	CASSRDRVGNTEAFF	TGCGCCAGCAGCCGTGACAGGGTAGGGAACACTGAAGCTTTCTTT
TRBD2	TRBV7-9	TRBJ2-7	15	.	CASSPSGSKTYEQYF	TGTGCCAGCAGCCCTAGCGGGAGTAAGACCTACGAGCAGTACTTC
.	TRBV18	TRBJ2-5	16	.	CASSLIRQVARETQYF	TGTGCCAGCTCGCTAATTCGACAGGTCGCGCGGGAGACCCAGTACTTC
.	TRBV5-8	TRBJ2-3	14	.	CASSIGRAGDTQYF	TGTGCCAGCAGCATTGGCAGGGCGGGAGATACGCAGTATTTT
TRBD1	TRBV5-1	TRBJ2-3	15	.	CASRSGQGVLDTQYF	TGCGCCAGCAGAAGCGGACAGGGAGTTTTGGATACGCAGTATTTT
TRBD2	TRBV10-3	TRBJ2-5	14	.	CAISDTGLKETQYF	TGTGCCATCAGTGATACGGGACTAAAAGAGACCCAGTACTTC
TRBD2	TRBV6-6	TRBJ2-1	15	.	CASSPPGLADLGQFF	TGTGCCAGCAGCCCCCCGGGACTAGCGGACCTTGGGCAGTTCTTC
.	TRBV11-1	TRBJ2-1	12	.	CASSLKGNEQFF	TGTGCCAGCAGCTTAAAGGGCAATGAGCAGTTCTTC
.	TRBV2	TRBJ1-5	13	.	CASSNGLNQPQHF	TGTGCCAGCAGTAACGGTCTCAATCAGCCCCAGCATTTT
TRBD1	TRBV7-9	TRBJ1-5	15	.	CASSSPTGGNQPQHF	TGTGCCAGCAGCTCACCGACAGGGGGCAATCAGCCCCAGCATTTT
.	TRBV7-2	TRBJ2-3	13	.	CASSTHRRDTQYF	TGTGCCAGCAGCACCCACAGGAGAGATACGCAGTATTTT
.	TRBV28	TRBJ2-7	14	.	CASSHSPSGYEQYF	TGTGCCAGCAGCCACTCCCCGAGTGGCTACGAGCAGTACTTC
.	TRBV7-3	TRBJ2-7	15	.	CASSLTGQGPYEQYF	TGTGCCAGCAGCTTAACGGGCCAGGGGCCCTACGAGCAGTACTTC
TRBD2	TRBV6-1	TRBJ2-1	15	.	CASRRILSGSNEQFF	TGTGCCAGCAGGCGTATTCTCAGCGGGAGCAATGAGCAGTTCTTC
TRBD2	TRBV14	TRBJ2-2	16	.	CASSLQLAANTGELFF	TGTGCCAGCAGCCTCCAACTAGCGGCGAACACCGGGGAGCTGTTTTTT
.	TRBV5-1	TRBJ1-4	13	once	CASSLGPSEKLFF	TGCGCCAGCAGCTTGGGACCTAGTGAAAAACTGTTTTTT
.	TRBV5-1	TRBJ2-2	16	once	CASSLAHTTGPGELFF	TGCGCCAGCAGCTTGGCCCACACCACAGGGCCCGGGGAGCTGTTTTTT
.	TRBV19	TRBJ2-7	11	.	CASSMAREQYF	TGTGCCAGTAGTATGGCGCGGGAGCAGTACTTC
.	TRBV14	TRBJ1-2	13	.	CASSQVGGEGYTF	TGTGCCAGCAGCCAAGTCGGGGGTGAGGGCTACACCTTC
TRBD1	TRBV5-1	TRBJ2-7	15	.	CASSSGQGVGDEQYF	TGCGCCAGCAGCTCCGGACAGGGAGTGGGGGACGAGCAGTACTTC
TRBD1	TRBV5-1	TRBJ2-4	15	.	CASSAPQGAENIQYF	TGCGCCAGCAGCGCGCCGCAGGGGGCCGAAAACATTCAGTACTTC
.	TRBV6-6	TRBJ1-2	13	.	CASGDGTAKGYTF	TGTGCCAGCGGGGACGGGACCGCTAAAGGCTACACCTTC
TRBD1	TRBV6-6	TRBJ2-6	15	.	CASSGQASGANVLTF	TGTGCCAGCAGCGGACAGGCCTCTGGGGCCAACGTCCTGACTTTC
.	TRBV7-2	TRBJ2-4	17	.	CASSYRAASGAKNIQYF	TGTGCCAGCAGCTACCGCGCCGCCAGCGGAGCCAAAAACATTCAGTACTTC
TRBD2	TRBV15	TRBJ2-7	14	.	CATSRVGTSVEQYF	TGTGCCACCAGCAGAGTTGGGACTAGCGTCGAGCAGTACTTC
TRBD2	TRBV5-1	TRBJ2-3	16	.	CASSLLAGRRTDTQYF	TGCGCCAGCAGCTTACTAGCGGGAAGGAGAACAGATACGCAGTATTTT
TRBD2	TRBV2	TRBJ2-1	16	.	CASRPGRAGGYNEQFF	TGTGCCAGCAGACCGGGACGAGCGGGGGGATACAATGAGCAGTTCTTC
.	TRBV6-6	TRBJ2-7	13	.	CASSSGFTYEQYF	TGTGCCAGCAGTAGCGGTTTTACCTACGAGCAGTACTTC
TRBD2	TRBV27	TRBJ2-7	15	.	CASSRTSGPSYEQYF	TGTGCCAGCAGTCGCACTAGCGGGCCCTCCTACGAGCAGTACTTC
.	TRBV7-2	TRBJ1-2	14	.	CASSLGPTRSGYTF	TGTGCCAGCAGCTTAGGCCCAACGCGGAGCGGCTACACCTTC
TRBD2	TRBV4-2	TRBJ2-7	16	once	CASSQLAAGGGYEQYF	TGTGCCAGCAGCCAACTAGCGGCGGGCGGTGGGTACGAGCAGTACTTC
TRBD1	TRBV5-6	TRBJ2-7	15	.	CASSLIGTGIYEQYF	TGTGCCAGCAGCTTGATCGGGACAGGGATCTACGAGCAGTACTTC
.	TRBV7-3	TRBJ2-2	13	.	CASSRSRTGELFF	TGTGCCAGCAGCCGTAGCAGGACCGGGGAGCTGTTTTTT
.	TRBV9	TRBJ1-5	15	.	CASSPYPGSNQPQHF	TGTGCCAGCAGCCCTTACCCAGGGAGCAATCAGCCCCAGCATTTT
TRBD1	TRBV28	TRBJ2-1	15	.	CASSFTGGRVYEQFF	TGTGCCAGCAGTTTTACAGGGGGCCGGGTGTACGAGCAGTTCTTC
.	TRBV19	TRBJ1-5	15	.	CATQDSSGGNQPQHF	TGTGCCACCCAAGATTCCTCGGGGGGCAATCAGCCCCAGCATTTT
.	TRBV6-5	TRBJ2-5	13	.	CASSYDFSETQYF	TGTGCCAGCAGTTACGACTTTTCGGAGACCCAGTACTTC